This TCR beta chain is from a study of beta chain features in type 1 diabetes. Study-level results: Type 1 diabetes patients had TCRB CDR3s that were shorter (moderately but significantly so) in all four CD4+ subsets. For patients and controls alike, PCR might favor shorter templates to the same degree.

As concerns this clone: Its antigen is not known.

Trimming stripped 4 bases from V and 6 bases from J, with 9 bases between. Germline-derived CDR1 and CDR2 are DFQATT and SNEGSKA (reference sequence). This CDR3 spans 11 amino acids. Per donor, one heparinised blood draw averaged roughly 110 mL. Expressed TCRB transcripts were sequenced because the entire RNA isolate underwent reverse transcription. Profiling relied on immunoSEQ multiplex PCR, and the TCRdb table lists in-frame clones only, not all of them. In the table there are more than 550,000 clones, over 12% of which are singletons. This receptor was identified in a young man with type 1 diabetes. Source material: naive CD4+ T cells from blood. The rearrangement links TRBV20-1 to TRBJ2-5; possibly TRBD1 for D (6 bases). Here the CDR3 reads CSAIDRQTQYF. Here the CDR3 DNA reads TGCAGTGCTATCGACAGGCAGACCCAGTACTTC.